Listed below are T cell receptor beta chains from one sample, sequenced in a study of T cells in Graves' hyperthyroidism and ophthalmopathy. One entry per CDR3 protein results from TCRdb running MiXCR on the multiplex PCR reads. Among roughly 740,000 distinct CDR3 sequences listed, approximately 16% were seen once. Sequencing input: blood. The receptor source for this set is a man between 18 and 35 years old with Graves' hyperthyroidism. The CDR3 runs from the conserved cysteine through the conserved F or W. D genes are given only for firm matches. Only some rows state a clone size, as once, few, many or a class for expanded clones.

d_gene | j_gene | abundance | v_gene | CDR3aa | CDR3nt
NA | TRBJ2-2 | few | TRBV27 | CASSLLGALTGELFF | TGTGCCAGCAGTTTATTGGGGGCTCTCACCGGGGAGCTGTTTTTT
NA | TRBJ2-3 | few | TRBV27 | CASSFKSHLGTDTQYF | TGTGCCAGCAGTTTCAAGAGCCACCTGGGCACAGATACGCAGTATTTT
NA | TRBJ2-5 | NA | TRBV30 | CAWSVSHQETQCF | TGTGCCTGGAGTGTATCACACCAAGAGACCCAGTGCTTC
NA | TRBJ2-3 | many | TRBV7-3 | CASSIGSSTDTQYF | TGTGCCAGCAGCATCGGGTCTAGCACAGATACGCAGTATTTT
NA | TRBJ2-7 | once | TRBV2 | CASSSGGRPYERYF | TGTGCCAGCAGTTCTGGGGGACGGCCCTACGAGCGGTACTTC
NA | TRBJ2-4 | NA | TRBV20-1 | CSARVDQGGNPLAKNIQYF | TGCAGTGCTAGAGTTGATCAGGGGGGAAATCCTTTAGCCAAAAACATTCAGTACTTC
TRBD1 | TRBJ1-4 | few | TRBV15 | CATSRFTGGGNEKLFF | TGTGCCACCAGCAGATTCACAGGGGGCGGTAATGAAAAACTGTTTTTT
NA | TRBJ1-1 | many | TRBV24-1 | CATSATGPNTEAFF | TGTGCCACCAGTGCCACAGGACCGAACACTGAAGCTTTCTTT
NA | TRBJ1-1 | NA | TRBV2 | CASSVEGVETEAFF | TGTGCCAGCAGTGTAGAGGGGGTGGAAACTGAAGCTTTCTTT
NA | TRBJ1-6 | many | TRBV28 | CASSPHRGTNSPLHF | TGTGCCAGCAGTCCCCATCGGGGTACTAATTCACCCCTCCACTTT
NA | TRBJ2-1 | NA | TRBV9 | CASSVPNNNEQFF | TGTGCCAGCAGCGTACCCAACAACAATGAGCAGTTCTTC
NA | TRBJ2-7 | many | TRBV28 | CASRDDRIYEQYF | TGTGCCAGCAGAGATGACAGGATCTACGAGCAGTACTTC
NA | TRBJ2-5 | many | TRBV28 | CASSPRETQYF | TGTGCCAGCAGCCCGCGGGAGACCCAGTACTTC
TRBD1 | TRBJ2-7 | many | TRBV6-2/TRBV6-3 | CASSPQGAIHEQYF | TGTGCCAGCAGTCCCCAGGGGGCCATCCACGAGCAGTACTTC
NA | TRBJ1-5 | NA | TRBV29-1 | CSASGHNQPQHF | TGCAGCGCCTCTGGACATAATCAGCCCCAGCATTTT
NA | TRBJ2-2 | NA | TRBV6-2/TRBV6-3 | CAIRQGNTGELFF | TGTGCCATCCGTCAGGGAAACACCGGGGAGCTGTTTTTT
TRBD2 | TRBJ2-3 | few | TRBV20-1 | CSGILAGDGTDTQYF | TGCAGTGGAATACTAGCGGGAGACGGAACAGATACGCAGTATTTT
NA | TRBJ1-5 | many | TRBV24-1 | CATSARLTLGQPQHF | TGTGCCACCAGTGCACGGCTGACATTGGGTCAGCCCCAGCATTTT
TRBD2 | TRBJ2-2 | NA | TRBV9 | CASSAGVAGGNTGELFF | TGTGCCAGCAGCGCGGGGGTAGCGGGAGGGAACACCGGGGAGCTGTTTTTT
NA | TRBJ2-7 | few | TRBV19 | CATQEQGGLEQYF | TGTGCCACCCAGGAACAGGGTGGCCTCGAGCAGTACTTC
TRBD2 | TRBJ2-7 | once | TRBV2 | CASTDLGLAGTTYGQYF | TGTGCCAGCACGGATCTAGGACTAGCGGGCACAACCTACGGGCAGTACTTC
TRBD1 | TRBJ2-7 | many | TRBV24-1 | CATVPGTGGVELGYEQYF | TGTGCCACCGTCCCCGGGACAGGGGGTGTGGAGCTAGGATACGAGCAGTACTTC